This TCR beta chain was obtained from a study of cytomegalovirus exposure and HLA in healthy donors. 13 Jbeta primers and 60 Vbeta primers were used for the PCR. TCRdb's copy holds only in-frame clones and misses some; the assay was immunoSEQ multiplex PCR. The data contain about 220,000 clones, less than 85% of them seen just once; the ten biggest clones take up approximately 0.63%. General study findings and limits: In a later analysis, TCR beta V- and J-gene trimming was associated with a missense DCLRE1C variant. Sequencing depth roughly uniform across donors was assumed in presence/absence analyses. Highly shared variants forming one cluster were likely a sequencing artifact.

Trimming took 6 bases from V and 6 from J, leaving 17 bases between them. Germline V gives CDR1 ENHRY, CDR2 SYGVKD. The CDR3 loop spans 14 amino acids. In its sample, this clone was seen once. Its specificity is unknown. The receptor's source is a man between 18 and 29 years old in good health and CMV-seronegative. The specimen sequenced was PBMCs. The chain joins TRBV10-3 to TRBJ1-2; tentative D call: TRBD1 (5 bases). DNA of the CDR3: TGTGCCATCAGCGATTCTAGTTGGGGCAATGGCTACACCTTC. This codes for CAISDSSWGNGYTF.